This TCR beta chain was captured in a study of graft-versus-host responses after intestinal transplantation. For this clone: The antigen remains undetermined.

TCRdb's table, derived via immunoSEQ multiplex PCR, lists solely in-frame clones and lacks some. Here the sample spans about 88,000 clones, approximately 92% being singletons. The CDR3 is 11 residues long. The source of this sequence is a human donor who received an intestinal transplant. This chain uses TRBV12-1 with TRBJ1-4. TRBV12-1 represents a pseudogene. The starting material was unstimulated CD4+ T cells sorted from spleen or lymph node cells, obtained before intestinal transplant. CDR3 region: CASSRREKLFF. CDR3 DNA sequence: TGTGCCAGCAGCCGCCGGGAAAAACTGTTTTTT.